The present T cell receptor (beta chain) was sequenced within a study of T cells expressing NK-cell markers. Study-wide findings and caveats: The CD3+CD56-NKG2C+ fraction of several donors was likewise dominated by these clonotypes.

TCRdb reworked the 5' RACE reads into one entry per CDR3 protein, no DNA. This table holds 500,000 to 600,000 distinct CDR3 sequences. Points on this clonotype: As yet, its antigen is unknown.

Germline-derived CDR1 and CDR2 are DFQATT and SNEGSKA (reference sequence). The CDR3 sequence is 15 residues long. V and J are TRBV20-1 and TRBJ2-1; the D gene TCRdb calls, TRBD2, cannot be checked with no DNA. This clonotype was obtained from a man aged 18 to 29 in good health. The sample consisted of blood T cells: a sorted CD56 or NKG2C T cell subset, CD4+ or CD8+ T cells, or bulk PBMC T cells (not recorded which). The CDR3 spells CSARDQTRRISEQFF.